This T cell receptor beta chain was found in a study of beta chain features in type 1 diabetes (dated by TCRdb to the late 2010s). Looking at the study overall: Mean age, gender distribution, total cell number and subset yield were not different between patients and healthy donors. Across all samples, 90 million to 130 million sorted cells were examined, and cell number per subset correlated strongly with RNA yield. In the study, recently diagnosed type 1 diabetes patients and matched healthy donors were compared on the TCRB repertoires of their sorted circulating CD4+ T cell subsets. Regulatory and stem cell-like memory subsets were isolated from only 8 patients and roughly eight healthy donors, whereas naive and central memory subsets came from all 30 or so donors.

The entire isolated RNA was reverse transcribed using the High Capacity cDNA Reverse Transcription Kit, and thus expressed TCRB transcripts were sequenced. Deep immunoSEQ sequencing was performed on naive, central memory and regulatory T cell samples, with an average of around 3.5 million total reads per sample. Sorted cells were lysed in RLT buffer and RNA was extracted with DNase-treated RNeasy Micro or Mini kits, depending on cell number. To prevent cross-contamination, every cell subset was processed on its own, while patient and healthy donor samples were processed together. TCRB sequences were amplified from cDNA with the immunoSEQ multiplex PCR, producing 87-bp fragments spanning the CDR3 region. Sequencing of the amplicons was done on the Illumina HiSeq platform. For the original study's pipeline: Synthetic template baselines were used to correct PCR bias computationally, reads within Hamming distance 2 were collapsed together, and singletons that could not be merged were discarded. Reads were aligned to IMGT to assign V, D and J genes, CDR3 length, and insertions or deletions at six rearrangement sites. Within each subset, clonotype counts were normalized to sorted cell number, and only after that were true diversity and Gini coefficients computed with the tcR R package. Repertoire sharing was quantified using the overlap coefficient calculated on TCRB nucleotide sequences. Out-of-frame TCRB sequences from naive cells were analyzed as a proxy for the pre-selection repertoire. TCRdb stores this immuneACCESS table with in-frame sequences only. Part of the clones is absent; in the studies checked, under half of the shortfall reflects unresolved V genes, and no reason is known for the rest. The D gene and trimming were derived from the DNA, and the V and J assignments and clone size from that table. The sample data list hundreds of thousands of clones, and over 12% of these were observed just once. Around 0.04% of the sample lies in the top ten.

General findings and caveats noted by the study authors: HLA sub-analyses involved small numbers of individuals, so any influence of HLA type on TCRB rearrangement remained unresolved. Because cDNA was sequenced instead of genomic DNA, activated cells with high expression could be over-represented, although the groups did not differ in activation or CD3 levels. Naive, central memory and regulatory TCRB repertoires appeared more similar among patients than among healthy donors. Fewer insertions and more nucleotide deletions at VDJ recombination sites were observed in patients with type 1 diabetes, implying thymic rearrangement abnormalities. Shorter templates might be favored by PCR, yet because patient and control samples were amplified and corrected together, any such skew would affect both groups equally. A moderate but significant shortening of TCRB CDR3 length was observed in type 1 diabetes patients in all four CD4+ subsets.

A single peripheral blood draw of roughly 0.11 L on average was collected from each donor into heparinised tubes. Naive, central memory, regulatory and stem cell-like memory CD4+ T cells were sorted on a BD FACSAria II using a panel including CD45RO, CCR7, CD25, CD127, CD95 and CD27. Every sorted population had a purity above 95%. PBMCs were isolated right away by Lymphoprep density gradient centrifugation and were stained directly, without culture. So that batch effects would be minimized, each experiment stained and sorted samples in pairs, pairing one healthy donor with one patient. From cysteine to phenylalanine, the CDR3 is 11 amino acids long. Here the CDR3 DNA is all that survives: 33 bases in frame from base 1. From a lookup of the germline V gene (reference sequence), CDR1 and CDR2 are DFQATT and SNEGSKA. The junction shows trimming of 7 bases on V and 4 bases on J, plus 10 bases between the germline ends.

This clone has more than one count but fewer than ten. What antigen it recognizes has not been identified. Base qualities are not recorded, but no much larger clone differs from it by a single base. Other DNA variants within this sample encode the same CDR3. The V and J genes are TRBV20-1 and TRBJ1-2; TRBD1 might be the D gene, on 6 matching bases. The sequence was collected from a man aged 18 to 30 with type 1 diabetes. The material sequenced was naive CD4+ T cells from blood. According to the study, the label for this sample's cell subset or site signals: true naive CD4+ T cells. The nucleotide sequence is TGCAGTGGGGGGCAGACCTATGGCTACACCTTC. Its translation is CSGGQTYGYTF.